The clone carrying this T cell receptor (beta chain) was recorded once. Antigen: not known. This may be a read error, as it is one base from a much larger clone. TCRdb reanalysed the multiplex PCR reads using MiXCR and keeps one entry per CDR3 protein. The sample contains hundreds of thousands of distinct CDR3 sequences, about 30% of which appear only once. The record originates from a study of breast tumors, draining lymph nodes, adjacent tissues. Overall study findings and caveats: Tumor and nontumor repertoires were significantly more similar in luminal-like than in basal-like breast cancer. Tumor TCR diversity was below lymph nodes but above nontumor tissue.

From germline, CDR1 is SGHNT and CDR2 YYREEE (reference sequence). There are 16 residues in the CDR3. Axillary draining lymph nodes of breast cancer patients supplied the node samples. The sample was axillary lymph node tissue. The receptor was isolated from a female donor with breast cancer. Some clones in this sample may be carry-over from other donors' samples. The chain joins TRBV5-4 to TRBJ2-3; 12 bases agree with TRBD2. CDR3 amino acids: CASSLGLAGEGDAQYF. CDR3 in DNA: TGTGCCAGCAGCTTGGGACTAGCGGGAGAGGGAGATGCGCAGTATTTT.